This TCR beta chain was sequenced for a study of identifying expanded T cells in peripheral blood. Trimming took off 3 bases at V and 4 bases at J, with 9 bases between the two ends. CDR1 and CDR2 (germline): MNHNY, SVGAGI (reference sequence). The CDR3 consists of 14 residues. Here immunoSEQ multiplex PCR was the method, and the copy in TCRdb shows in-frame clones only, minus some. The sample lists 84,000 or so clones, about 89% occurring once. Material: blood. The chain recombines TRBV6-6 with TRBJ2-2; D uncertain. The receptor comes from a person aged 18-69 years in good health. The CDR3 loop reads CASSYQQVTGELFF. The CDR3 DNA reads as TGTGCCAGCAGTTATCAGCAGGTCACCGGGGAGCTGTTTTTT.